This T cell receptor (beta chain) was documented in a study of lymphopenia after photon versus proton radiotherapy (dated 2019 in TCRdb). Background on the whole study: In patients with gastrointestinal tumors who developed high-grade lymphopenia, the study compared the immunological effects of photon radiation therapy with those of proton radiation therapy. A cohort of some 21 patients with gastrointestinal tumors who received either photon or proton therapy and subsequently developed lymphopenia was included. The study was designed to characterize how the impact on the immune system differs between the two radiation modalities.

As for this clone: Which antigen it targets is not known. Per-base quality was not reported, and no clone a single base away is much larger than it.

Receptors were amplified or captured by the immunoSEQ multiplex PCR assay. T cell repertoires were profiled by deep sequencing of rearranged TCR beta loci, alongside multiparametric flow cytometry. Imported from immuneACCESS, the table was reduced by TCRdb to in-frame sequences with V and J called. These copies leave out some clones; in studies compared against another copy, an unresolved V gene accounts for under half, and the cause of the remainder is not known. In this sample the table shows 150,000 to 200,000 clones, 75% to 90% of which occur a single time. Around 4.7% of the sample goes to the ten largest clones. Results the study describes overall, beyond this receptor: The authors looked at the survival association only in patients who died, and they framed better survival with proton therapy as a possibility rather than a demonstrated result. After the lymphocyte count nadir, oligoclonal expansion, especially of CD8+ Temra cells, was observed in photon-treated repertoires, and the drop in diversity was driven by this expansion. Across the cohort, among patients who died, a greater drop in TCR diversity after the nadir was inversely correlated with overall survival time. During treatment, patients who received proton therapy stayed relatively stable, whereas patients who received photon therapy lost naive T cells and TCR diversity and gained effector/memory populations.

V lost 1 base and J lost 0 bases; the stretch between them is 13 bases long. Per the germline V gene, MDHEN is the CDR1 and SYDVKM is the CDR2. Spanning cysteine to phenylalanine, the CDR3 consists of 17 amino acids. Just CDR3 DNA is preserved here, 51 bases in frame from base 1. The specimen was peripheral blood, collected from a patient treated with photon-based radiotherapy. Recombination connected TRBV28 to TRBJ1-3; no D segment can be confidently identified. The receptor was derived from a man in his fifties or sixties with gastric cancer. The CDR3 corresponds to CASSLSYTSSSGNTIYF. The nucleotides are TGTGCCAGCAGTTTATCTTATACGTCGAGCTCTGGAAACACCATATATTTT. The CDR3 plus the reference TRBV28 and TRBJ1-3 genes for the other parts give the full variable domain: DVKVTQSSRYLVKRTGEKVFLECVQDMDHENMFWYRQDPGLGLRLIYFSYDVKMKEKGDIPEGYSVSREKKERFSLILESASTNQTSMYLCASSLSYTSSSGNTIYFGEGSWLTVV.